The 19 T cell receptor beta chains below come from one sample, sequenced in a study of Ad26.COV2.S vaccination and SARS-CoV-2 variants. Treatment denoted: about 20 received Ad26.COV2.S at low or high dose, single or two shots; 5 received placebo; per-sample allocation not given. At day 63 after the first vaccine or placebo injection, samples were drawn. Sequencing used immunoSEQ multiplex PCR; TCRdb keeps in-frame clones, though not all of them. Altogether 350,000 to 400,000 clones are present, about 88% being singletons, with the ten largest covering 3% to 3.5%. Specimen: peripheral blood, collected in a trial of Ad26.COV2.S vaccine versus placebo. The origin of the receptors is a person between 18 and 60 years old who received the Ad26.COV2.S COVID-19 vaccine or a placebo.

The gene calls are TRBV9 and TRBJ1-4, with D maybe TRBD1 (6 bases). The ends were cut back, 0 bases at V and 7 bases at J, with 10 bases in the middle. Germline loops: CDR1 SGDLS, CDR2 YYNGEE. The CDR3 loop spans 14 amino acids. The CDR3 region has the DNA TGTGCCAGCAGCGTAGATGGAGGGGGTGAAAAACTGTTTTTT. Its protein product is CASSVDGGGEKLFF.

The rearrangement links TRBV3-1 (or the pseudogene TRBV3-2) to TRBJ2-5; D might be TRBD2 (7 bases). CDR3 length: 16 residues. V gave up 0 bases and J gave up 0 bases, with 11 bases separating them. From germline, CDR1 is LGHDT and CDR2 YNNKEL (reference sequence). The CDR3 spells CASSQEAGANQETQYF. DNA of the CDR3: TGTGCCAGCAGCCAAGAGGCGGGGGCCAACCAAGAGACCCAGTACTTC.

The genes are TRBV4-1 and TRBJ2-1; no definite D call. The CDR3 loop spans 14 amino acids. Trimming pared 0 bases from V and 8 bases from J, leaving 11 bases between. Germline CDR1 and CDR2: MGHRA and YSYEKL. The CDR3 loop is CASSQDSPRDEQFF. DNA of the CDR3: TGCGCCAGCAGCCAAGACTCCCCTCGTGATGAGCAGTTCTTC.

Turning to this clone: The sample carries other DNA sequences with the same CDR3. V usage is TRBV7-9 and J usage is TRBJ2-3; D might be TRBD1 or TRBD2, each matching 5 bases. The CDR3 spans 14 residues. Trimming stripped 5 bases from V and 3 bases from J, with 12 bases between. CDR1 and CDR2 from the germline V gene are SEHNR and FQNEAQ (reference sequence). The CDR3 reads CASSLGAITDTQYF. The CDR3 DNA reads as TGTGCCAGCAGCCTCGGGGCGATAACAGATACGCAGTATTTT.

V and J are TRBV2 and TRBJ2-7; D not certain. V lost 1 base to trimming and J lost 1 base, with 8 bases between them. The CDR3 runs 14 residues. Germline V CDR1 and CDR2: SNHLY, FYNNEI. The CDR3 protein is CASSEEALSYEQYF. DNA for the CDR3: TGTGCCAGCAGTGAAGAGGCTTTATCCTACGAGCAGTACTTC.

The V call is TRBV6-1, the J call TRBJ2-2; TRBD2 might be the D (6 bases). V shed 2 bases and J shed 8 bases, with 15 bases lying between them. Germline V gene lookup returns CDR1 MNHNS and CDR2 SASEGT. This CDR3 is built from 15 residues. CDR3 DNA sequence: TGTGCCAGCAGTGAATTTCGCGGGGTAACTGGGGAGCTGTTTTTT. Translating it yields CASSEFRGVTGELFF.

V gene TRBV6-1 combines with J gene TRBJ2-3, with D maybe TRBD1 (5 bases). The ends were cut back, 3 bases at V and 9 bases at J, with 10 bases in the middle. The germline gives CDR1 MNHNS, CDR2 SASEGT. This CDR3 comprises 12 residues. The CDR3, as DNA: TGTGCCAGCAGTGAGCGCAGGGCCACGCAGTATTTT. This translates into CASSERRATQYF.

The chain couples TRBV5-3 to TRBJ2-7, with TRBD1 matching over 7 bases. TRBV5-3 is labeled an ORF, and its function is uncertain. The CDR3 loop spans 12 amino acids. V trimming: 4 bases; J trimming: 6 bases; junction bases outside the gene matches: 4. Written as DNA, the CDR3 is TGTGCCAGAAGCCTAGGACAGGCCGAGCAGTACTTC. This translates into CARSLGQAEQYF.

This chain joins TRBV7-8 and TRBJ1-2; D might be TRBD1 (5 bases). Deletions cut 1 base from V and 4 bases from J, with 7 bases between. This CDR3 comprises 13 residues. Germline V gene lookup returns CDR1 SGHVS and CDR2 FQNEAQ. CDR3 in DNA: TGTGCCAGCAGCTTAGGGGGGGTCTATGGCTACACCTTC. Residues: CASSLGGVYGYTF.

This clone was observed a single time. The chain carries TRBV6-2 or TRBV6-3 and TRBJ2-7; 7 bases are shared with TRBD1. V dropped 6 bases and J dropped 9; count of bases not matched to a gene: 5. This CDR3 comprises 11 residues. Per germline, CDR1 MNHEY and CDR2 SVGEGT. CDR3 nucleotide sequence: TGTGCCAGCAGCCGAGACAGGGTGCAGTACTTC. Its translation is CASSRDRVQYF.

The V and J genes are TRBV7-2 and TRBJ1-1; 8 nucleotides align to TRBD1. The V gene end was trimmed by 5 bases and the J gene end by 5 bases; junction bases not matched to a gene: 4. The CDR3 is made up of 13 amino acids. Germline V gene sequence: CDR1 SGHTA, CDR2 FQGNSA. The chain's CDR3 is CASSPRGRTEAFF. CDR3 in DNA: TGTGCCAGCAGCCCCAGGGGGCGGACTGAAGCTTTCTTT.

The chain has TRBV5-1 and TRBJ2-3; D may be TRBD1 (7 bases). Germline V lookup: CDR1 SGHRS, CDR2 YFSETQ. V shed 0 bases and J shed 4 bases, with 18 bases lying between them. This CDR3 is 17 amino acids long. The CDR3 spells CASSLAGYGGGADTQYF. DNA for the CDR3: TGCGCCAGCAGCTTGGCCGGGTATGGAGGGGGCGCAGATACGCAGTATTTT.

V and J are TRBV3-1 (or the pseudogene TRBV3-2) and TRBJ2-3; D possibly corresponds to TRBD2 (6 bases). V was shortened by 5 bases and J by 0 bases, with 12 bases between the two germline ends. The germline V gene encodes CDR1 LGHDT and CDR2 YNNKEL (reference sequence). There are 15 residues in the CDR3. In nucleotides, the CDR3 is TGTGCCAGCAGCATGGAGGGCCCCAGCACAGATACGCAGTATTTT. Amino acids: CASSMEGPSTDTQYF.

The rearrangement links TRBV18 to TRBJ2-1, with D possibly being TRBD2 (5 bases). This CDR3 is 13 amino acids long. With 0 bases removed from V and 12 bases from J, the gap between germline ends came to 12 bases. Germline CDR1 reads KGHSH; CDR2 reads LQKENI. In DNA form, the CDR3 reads TGTGCCAGCTCACCACCGTCGGGGAGCGCGCAGTTCTTC. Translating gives CASSPPSGSAQFF.

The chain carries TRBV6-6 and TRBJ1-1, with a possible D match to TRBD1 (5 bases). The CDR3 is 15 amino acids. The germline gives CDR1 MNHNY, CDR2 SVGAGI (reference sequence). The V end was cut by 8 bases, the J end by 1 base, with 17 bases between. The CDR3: CASQPGLVANTEAFF. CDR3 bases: TGTGCCAGCCAGCCGGGGCTAGTTGCGAACACTGAAGCTTTCTTT.

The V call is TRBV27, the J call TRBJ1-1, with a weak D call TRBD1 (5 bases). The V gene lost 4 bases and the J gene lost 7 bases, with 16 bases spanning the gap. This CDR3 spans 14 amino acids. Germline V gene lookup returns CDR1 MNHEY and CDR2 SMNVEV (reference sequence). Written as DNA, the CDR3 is TGTGCCAGCAGTTCAAGGTGGGGGTTCGGTGAAGCTTTCTTT. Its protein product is CASSSRWGFGEAFF.

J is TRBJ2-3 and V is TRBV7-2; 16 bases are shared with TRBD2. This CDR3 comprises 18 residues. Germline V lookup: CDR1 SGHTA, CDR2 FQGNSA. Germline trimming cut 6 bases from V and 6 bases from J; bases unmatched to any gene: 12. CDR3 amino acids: CASSRPPGLAGGEDTQYF. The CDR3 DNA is TGTGCCAGCAGTCGACCCCCGGGACTAGCGGGGGGGGAGGATACGCAGTATTTT.

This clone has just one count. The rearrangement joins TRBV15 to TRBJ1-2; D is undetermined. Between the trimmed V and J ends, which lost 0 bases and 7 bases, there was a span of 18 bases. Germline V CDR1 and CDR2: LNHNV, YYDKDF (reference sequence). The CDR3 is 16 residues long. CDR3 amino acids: CATSRDRLLTAFGYTF. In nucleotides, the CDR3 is TGTGCCACCAGCAGAGATCGACTGCTTACGGCCTTTGGCTACACCTTC.

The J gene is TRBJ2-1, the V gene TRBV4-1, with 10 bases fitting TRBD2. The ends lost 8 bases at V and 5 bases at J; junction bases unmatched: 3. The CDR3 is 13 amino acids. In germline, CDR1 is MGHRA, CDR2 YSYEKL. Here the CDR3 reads CASGAGGNNEQFF. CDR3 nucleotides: TGCGCCAGCGGAGCGGGGGGGAACAATGAGCAGTTCTTC.